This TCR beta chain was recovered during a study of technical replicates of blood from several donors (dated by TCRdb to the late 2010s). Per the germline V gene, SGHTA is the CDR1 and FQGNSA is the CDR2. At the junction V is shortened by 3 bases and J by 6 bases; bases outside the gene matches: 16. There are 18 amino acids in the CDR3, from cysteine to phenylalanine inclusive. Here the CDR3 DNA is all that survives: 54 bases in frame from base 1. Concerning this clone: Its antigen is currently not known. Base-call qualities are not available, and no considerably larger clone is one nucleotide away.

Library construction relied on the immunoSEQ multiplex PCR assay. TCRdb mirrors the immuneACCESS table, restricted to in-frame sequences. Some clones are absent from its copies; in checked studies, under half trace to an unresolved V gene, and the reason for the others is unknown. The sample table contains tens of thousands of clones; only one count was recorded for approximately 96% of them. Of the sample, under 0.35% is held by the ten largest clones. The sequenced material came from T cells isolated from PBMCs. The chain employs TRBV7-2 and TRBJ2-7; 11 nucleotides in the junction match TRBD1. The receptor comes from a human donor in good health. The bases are TGTGCCAGCAGCTTGGTTGGGACAGGGGGGATATCAAGGGGCGAGCAGTACTTC. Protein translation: CASSLVGTGGISRGEQYF.